This is a list of T cell receptor beta chains from one sample in a study of T cells in Graves' hyperthyroidism and ophthalmopathy. TCRdb ran MiXCR on the multiplex PCR reads and lists one entry per CDR3 protein. Of 700,000 or so distinct CDR3 sequences in the sample, roughly 15% were seen once. Sequenced material: blood. These receptors were taken from a man younger than 35 with Graves' hyperthyroidism. CDR3s include the opening cysteine and the closing phenylalanine or tryptophan. Fields, in order: V gene, clone size, J gene, D gene, CDR3 DNA, CDR3 protein. A D gene is named only where the DNA matches it firmly. Part of the rows lack a size; the others show once, few, many or a class for expanded clones.

>TRBV27|many|TRBJ2-5|NA
TGTGCCAGCAGTTTTAGCAGGGATCTTATCGAGACCCAGTACTTC
CASSFSRDLIETQYF
>TRBV2|many|TRBJ2-7|NA
TGTGCCAGCAGTTTCATACACGGCTCCTACGAGCAGTACTTC
CASSFIHGSYEQYF
>TRBV12-3/TRBV12-4|many|TRBJ2-2|NA
TGTGCCAGCACCTACCGTGCGAACACCGGGGAGCTGTTTTTT
CASTYRANTGELFF
>TRBV7-2|NA|TRBJ2-3|TRBD2
TGTGCCAGCAGCGACCCGGGACTAGCGAGACACTATTTT
CASSDPGLARHYF
>TRBV5-1|NA|TRBJ2-2|NA
TGCGCCAGCTCCCACAGGGAACGGACCGGGGAGCTGTTTTTT
CASSHRERTGELFF
>TRBV3-1|many|TRBJ1-1|TRBD1
TGTGCCAGCAGCCAGGATGACAGGGGAACTGAAGCTTTCTTT
CASSQDDRGTEAFF
>TRBV14|few|TRBJ1-2|TRBD1
TGTGCCAGCAGCCAGACAGGGGGCTCCTATGGCTACACCTTC
CASSQTGGSYGYTF
>TRBV30|many|TRBJ2-7|NA
TGTGCCTGGAGTGAGGGGAGCCACTACGAGCAGTACTTC
CAWSEGSHYEQYF
>TRBV10-3|few|TRBJ2-2|NA
TGTGCCATCAGCGGACAATCGAACACCGGGGAGCTGTTTTTT
CAISGQSNTGELFF
>TRBV24-1|NA|TRBJ2-1|TRBD1
TGTGCCACCAGTGAGACCGGGACAGGGGTACGGGATGAGCAGTTCTTC
CATSETGTGVRDEQFF
>TRBV6-1|NA|TRBJ2-1|NA
TGTGCCAGCAGTGAGTCGTGGGGGCCCAATGAGCAGTTCTTC
CASSESWGPNEQFF
>TRBV5-1|NA|TRBJ2-5|NA
TGCGCCAGCAGCTTCGGCCTGGCCCAAGAGACCCAGTACTTC
CASSFGLAQETQYF
>TRBV13|NA|TRBJ2-7|NA
TGTGCCAGCAGGGAAGAGGGGAAAGAGCAGTACTTC
CASREEGKEQYF
>TRBV11-2|many|TRBJ1-1|NA
TGTGCCAGCAGCCCTGCCCGCAGCAACACTGAAGCTTTCTTT
CASSPARSNTEAFF
>TRBV12-3/TRBV12-4|many|TRBJ2-7|NA
TGTGCCAGCAGTTTGAGTCCCCCAGGACCCTACGAGCAGTACTTC
CASSLSPPGPYEQYF
>TRBV5-1|NA|TRBJ2-3|NA
TGCGCCAGCAGCCTCGCGACGGGGAAGGGGACAGATACGCAGTATTTT
CASSLATGKGTDTQYF
>TRBV28|NA|TRBJ2-3|TRBD1
TGTGCCAGCAGTTACACAGGGGGTAGCACAGATACGCAGTATTTT
CASSYTGGSTDTQYF
>TRBV28|many|TRBJ1-3|TRBD1
TGTGCCAGCAGTTTCGGGGGGACAGGCCCTCTCGGAGAGGACATATATTTT
CASSFGGTGPLGEDIYF
>TRBV19|NA|TRBJ1-2|NA
TGTGCCAGCAGTAAGGCCGGGAGAATCCCGACCCCCTATGGCTACACCTTC
CASSKAGRIPTPYGYTF
>TRBV28|many|TRBJ1-5|NA
TGTGCCAGCAGTTTGGGGGGTAAGGGGAGTCAGCCCCAGCATTTT
CASSLGGKGSQPQHF
>TRBV5-4|NA|TRBJ2-1|NA
TGTGCCAGCAGCGGGGGCCGGGGGACAGCCGATACTTACCAGTTCTTC
CASSGGRGTADTYQFF
>TRBV29-1|NA|TRBJ2-3|NA
TGCAGCGTTGAAGATCAACGGGGGCTGGATACGCAGTATTTT
CSVEDQRGLDTQYF
>TRBV4-1|NA|TRBJ1-5|NA
TGCGCCAGCAGCCAAGGGGGGAAGGGCCCGAGCAATCAGCCCCAGCATTTT
CASSQGGKGPSNQPQHF
>TRBV28|many|TRBJ2-5|NA
TGTGCCAGCAGTTTAGCCGAAGTGAGGGAGACCCAGTACTTC
CASSLAEVRETQYF
>TRBV28|NA|TRBJ1-5|NA
TGTGCCAGCAATCCTCACACGGGGCATCAGCCCCAGCATTTT
CASNPHTGHQPQHF
>TRBV7-9|many|TRBJ2-7|NA
TGTGCCAGCACCCCGACCGGGGACTACGAGCAGTACTTC
CASTPTGDYEQYF
>TRBV6-2/TRBV6-3|many|TRBJ2-7|NA
TGTGCCAGCACCTCGGTTTACTACGAGCAGTACTTC
CASTSVYYEQYF